This entry lists 11 T cell receptor beta chains sequenced from one sample in a study of CXCR3-negative and CXCR3-positive naive CD8 T cells. The libraries of TRB cDNA were constructed through 5' RACE using UMI labels. From its re-call of the 5' RACE reads, TCRdb lists each CDR3 protein once, without DNA. Listed are under 70,000 distinct CDR3 sequences; around 5% falls within the top ten. Which antigens these TCRs recognize remains unknown. General study points: CXCR3-positive naive cells carried more hydrophobic TRB CDR3s than CXCR3-negative naive cells did.

The sequenced sample consisted of naive CXCR3+ CD8+ T cells from blood. Documented subset: CD45RO-CCR7+CD27+CD95- naive CD8+ T cells expressing CXCR3 (TNR3+). Receptor source: a human donor in good health. Some clones in this sample may be carry-over from other donors' samples.

The V and J genes are TRBV2 and TRBJ2-1. This CDR3 is built from 14 residues. Germline assignment: CDR1 SNHLY and CDR2 FYNNEI. CDR3 amino acids: CASSDIASYNEQFF. Supplemented by reference TRBV2 and TRBJ2-1, the full variable domain reads EPEVTQTPSHQVTQMGQEVILRCVPISNHLYFYWYRQILGQKVEFLVSFYNNEISEKSEIFDDQFSVERPDGSNFTLKIRSTKLEDSAMYFCASSDIASYNEQFFGPGTRLTVL.

The rearrangement links TRBV29-1 to TRBJ2-1; TCRdb's D call, TRBD1, is unchecked because there is no DNA. The CDR3 totals 13 residues. Germline V gene lookup returns CDR1 SQVTM and CDR2 ANQGSEA. The CDR3: CSVEDLGGNEQFF.

V and J are TRBV9 and TRBJ2-7; lacking DNA, the TRBD1 call made by TCRdb goes unchecked. CDR1 and CDR2 from the germline V gene are SGDLS and YYNGEE. This CDR3 contains 15 residues. This CDR3 is CASSEEGTRSYEQYF.

The chain recombines TRBV18 with TRBJ2-7; TCRdb's D call of TRBD1 is untestable without DNA. Germline CDR1 is KGHSH and CDR2 is LQKENI. The length of the CDR3 is 15 residues. The chain's CDR3 is CASSPGGPELYAQYF.

This chain joins TRBV14 and TRBJ2-5; with no DNA, the TCRdb D assignment of TRBD2 cannot be verified. CDR1 SGHDN and CDR2 FVKESK come from the germline V gene. This CDR3 is built from 16 residues. CDR3 sequence reads: CASSQERTSGRETQYF.

The chain joins TRBV5-5 to TRBJ2-2; no DNA is available, so the TRBD1 call from TCRdb remains unchecked. This CDR3 comprises 13 residues. Per the germline V gene, CDR1 is SGHKS and CDR2 is YYEKEE (reference sequence). CDR3 region: CASSLSGTGELFF.

The V gene is TRBV27, the J gene TRBJ2-3. Germline values: CDR1 MNHEY, CDR2 SMNVEV (reference sequence). The CDR3 contains 15 residues. This chain's CDR3 is CASSFMAYGTDTQYF.

The chain carries TRBV11-2 and TRBJ2-1; TCRdb calls TRBD1, which cannot be checked without DNA. The CDR3 length is 18 residues. Germline-derived CDR1 and CDR2 are SGHAT and FQNNGV. This CDR3 is CASSLGRARAPGYNEQFF. The full variable domain, its missing parts supplied by reference TRBV11-2 and TRBJ2-1, is EAGVAQSPRYKIIEKRQSVAFWCNPISGHATLYWYQQILGQGPKLLIQFQNNGVVDDSQLPKDRFSAERLKGVDSTLKIQPAKLEDSAVYLCASSLGRARAPGYNEQFFGPGTRLTVL.

This chain's CDR3 is CASSQDIPAPSTDTQYF. The chain employs TRBV4-3 and TRBJ2-3. Germline-derived CDR1 and CDR2 are LGHNA and YSLEER. The CDR3 length is 17 residues.

This chain uses TRBV20-1 with TRBJ2-1; absent DNA, TCRdb's TRBD1 call cannot be checked. This CDR3 spans 17 amino acids. Germline values: CDR1 DFQATT, CDR2 SNEGSKA (reference sequence). The CDR3 here is CSARDPDRSSSYNEQFF.

This chain joins TRBV3-1 and TRBJ2-7. Germline V CDR1 and CDR2: LGHDT, YNNKEL (reference sequence). This CDR3 region has 12 residues. CDR3 sequence: CASSLRSYEQYF.